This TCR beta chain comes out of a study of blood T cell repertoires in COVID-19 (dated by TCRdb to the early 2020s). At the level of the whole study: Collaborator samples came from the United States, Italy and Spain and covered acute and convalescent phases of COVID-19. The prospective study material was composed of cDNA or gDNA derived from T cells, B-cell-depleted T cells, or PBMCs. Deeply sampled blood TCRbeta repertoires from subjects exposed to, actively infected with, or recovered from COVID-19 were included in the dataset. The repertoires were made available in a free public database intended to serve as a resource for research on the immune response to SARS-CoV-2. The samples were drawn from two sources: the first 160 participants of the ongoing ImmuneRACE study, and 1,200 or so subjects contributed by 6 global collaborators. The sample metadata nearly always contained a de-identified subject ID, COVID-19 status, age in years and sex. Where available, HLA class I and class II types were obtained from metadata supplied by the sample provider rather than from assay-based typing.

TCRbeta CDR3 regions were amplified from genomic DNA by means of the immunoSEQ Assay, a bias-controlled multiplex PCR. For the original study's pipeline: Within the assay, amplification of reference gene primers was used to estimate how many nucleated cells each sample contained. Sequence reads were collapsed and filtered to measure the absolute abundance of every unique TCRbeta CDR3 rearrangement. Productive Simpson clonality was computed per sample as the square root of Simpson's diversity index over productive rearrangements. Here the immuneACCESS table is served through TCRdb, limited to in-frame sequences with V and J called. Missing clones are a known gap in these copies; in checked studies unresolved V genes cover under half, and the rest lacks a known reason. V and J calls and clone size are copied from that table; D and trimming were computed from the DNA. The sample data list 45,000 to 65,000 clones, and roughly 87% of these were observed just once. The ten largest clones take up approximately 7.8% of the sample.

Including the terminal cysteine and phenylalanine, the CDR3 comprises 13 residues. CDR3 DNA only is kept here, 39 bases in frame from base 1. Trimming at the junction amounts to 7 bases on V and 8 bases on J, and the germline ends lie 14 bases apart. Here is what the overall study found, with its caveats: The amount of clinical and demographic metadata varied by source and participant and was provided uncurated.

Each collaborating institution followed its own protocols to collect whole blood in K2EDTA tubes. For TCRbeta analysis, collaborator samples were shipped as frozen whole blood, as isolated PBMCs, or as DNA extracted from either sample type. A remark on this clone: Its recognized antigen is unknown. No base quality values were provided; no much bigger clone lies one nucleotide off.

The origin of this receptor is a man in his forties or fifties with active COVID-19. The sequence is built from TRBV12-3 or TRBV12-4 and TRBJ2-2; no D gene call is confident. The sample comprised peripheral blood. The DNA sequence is TGTGCCAGCACCAAAACAGCCATGGGGGAGCTGTTTTTT. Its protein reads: CASTKTAMGELFF.